Listed here are 9 T cell receptor beta chains from one sample, sequenced in a study of blood T cell repertoires in COVID-19 (dated by TCRdb to 2018 to 2021). Receptor libraries were prepared by the immunoSEQ multiplex PCR assay. TCRdb took this table from immuneACCESS and kept in-frame rearrangements with V and J called. Such tables lack part of the clones; where checked against another copy, unresolved V genes explain under half of the gap, and the rest is unexplained. For this sample the table gives around 140,000 clones, of which 80% to 90% were detected only once. The ten largest clones represent around 10% of the sample. The sample consisted of PBMCs or T cells enriched from blood (not recorded which). These receptors all stem from a man aged 55 to 69 who had recovered from COVID-19.

The J gene is TRBJ2-5, the V gene TRBV9, with 10 bases identical to TRBD1. V was pared by 5 bases and J by 4 bases, with 2 bases of the junction left unmatched. CDR3 size: 13 residues. Germline V lookup: CDR1 SGDLS, CDR2 YYNGEE. CDR3 nucleotides: TGTGCCAGCAGTCGGGACAGGGGAGAGACCCAGTACTTC. It yields the protein CASSRDRGETQYF.

This clone was detected a few times. The chain joins TRBV19 to TRBJ2-1; 9 bases line up with TRBD2. The CDR3 is made up of 14 amino acids. CDR1 is LNHDA and CDR2 is SQIVND in the germline V gene (reference sequence). J was trimmed by 9 bases and V by 5 bases; bases with no gene match: 8. CDR3 loop: CASSQASSGVEQFF. The CDR3 region has the DNA TGTGCCAGTAGTCAAGCTTCTAGCGGGGTTGAGCAGTTCTTC.

Remarks on this clone: One junction end does not reproduce the germline sequence, and a read error may be involved. The chain couples TRBV6-1 to TRBJ1-6; TRBD1 matches 7 bases. The CDR3 is made up of 13 amino acids. Germline loops: CDR1 MNHNS, CDR2 SASEGT. The CDR3 DNA reads TGTGCCAGTAGTGACAGGGTACCTTCACCCCTCCACTTT. Its translation: CASSDRVPSPLHF.

The chain uses TRBV2 and TRBJ1-3; possible D gene TRBD1, 5 bases. The V end was cut by 6 bases, the J end by 0 bases, with 15 bases between. The CDR3 consists of 16 residues. Germline values: CDR1 SNHLY, CDR2 FYNNEI. CDR3 residues: CASSTGPKSSGNTIYF. As DNA, the CDR3 is TGTGCCAGCAGCACAGGACCCAAGAGCTCTGGAAACACCATATATTTT.

The chain joins TRBV18 to TRBJ1-4; D not certain. The CDR3 totals 13 residues. Germline-derived CDR1 and CDR2 are KGHSH and LQKENI. The V and J ends lost 8 bases and 4 bases respectively, with 11 bases between them. In DNA form, the CDR3 reads TGTGCCAGCAAGGAGCAGCTTAATGAAAAACTGTTTTTT. Protein sequence: CASKEQLNEKLFF.

The chain links TRBV10-3 to TRBJ2-7, with 11 bases matching TRBD1. Germline loops: CDR1 ENHRY, CDR2 SYGVKD. V gave up 2 bases and J gave up 4 bases; unmatched junction bases: 4. The CDR3 extends over 15 amino acids. Written as DNA, the CDR3 is TGTGCCATCAGTGAGCCTGGACAGGGGGCTTACGAGCAGTACTTC. It codes for CAISEPGQGAYEQYF.

This rearrangement joins TRBV19 to TRBJ2-1; TRBD2 might be the D (5 bases). CDR3 length equals 14 residues. The V and J ends lost 3 bases and 7 bases respectively, with 13 bases between them. The V gene's germline CDR1 is LNHDA and CDR2 SQIVND (reference sequence). The CDR3 nucleotides are TGTGCCAGTAGTATGTGGGGAGAAGGGAATGAGCAGTTCTTC. Residues: CASSMWGEGNEQFF.

The chain combines TRBV10-3 with TRBJ2-1, with 8 bases that match TRBD1. Germline assignment: CDR1 ENHRY and CDR2 SYGVKD. J gave up 7 bases and V 2 bases, and 7 bases lay outside the gene matches. This CDR3 comprises 15 residues. The CDR3 sequence is CAISEQGALQNEQFF. The CDR3 DNA sequence: TGTGCCATCAGTGAGCAGGGGGCGCTCCAGAATGAGCAGTTCTTC.

V and J are TRBV5-6 and TRBJ2-1, with 7 bases lining up with TRBD2. The CDR3 spans 13 residues. Trimming removed 6 bases from V and 7 bases from J; junction bases left unmatched: 7. Germline V gene data show CDR1 as SGHDT and CDR2 as YYEEEE. The CDR3 DNA is TGTGCCAGCAACGCGGGAGCCTGGAATGAGCAGTTCTTC. Its protein product is CASNAGAWNEQFF. Complete variable domain (other parts from reference TRBV5-6 and TRBJ2-1): DAGVTQSPTHLIKTRGQQVTLRCSPKSGHDTVSWYQQALGQGPQFIFQYYEEEERQRGNFPDRFSGHQFPNYSSELNVNALLLGDSALYLCASNAGAWNEQFFGPGTRLTVL.